The TCR beta chain under discussion was sequenced for a study of beta chain features in type 1 diabetes. The CDR3 sequence is 13 residues long. Germline CDR1 SGHTA, CDR2 FQGTGA. The V end lost 3 bases, the J end lost 5 bases, and 10 bases lay between the germline ends. Notes on this clone: Its cognate antigen is unknown.

Every isolated RNA sample was fully reverse transcribed, so sequencing captured expressed TCRB transcripts. Profiling relied on immunoSEQ multiplex PCR, and the TCRdb table lists in-frame clones only, not all of them. In the table there are 80,000 to 90,000 clones, roughly 30% of which are singletons. Study outcomes and limitations: Insertions at VDJ junctions were less frequent in type 1 diabetes patients. These patients also deleted more nucleotides at the same junctions. Possible PCR preference for shorter templates applied equally to patients and controls. Across patients, naive, central memory and Treg TCRB repertoires exhibited apparently greater similarity than was observed across healthy donors.

A CD45RO/CCR7/CD25/CD127/CD95/CD27 panel sorted naive, central memory, regulatory and stem cell-like memory CD4+ cells. The rearrangement links TRBV7-3 to TRBJ2-5, with D hard to call. The clonotype comes from a woman younger than 30 in good health. Input material: stem cell memory CD4+ T cells from blood. The CDR3 loop is CASSFRNSETQYF. The CDR3 DNA reads as TGTGCCAGCAGCTTCAGAAATTCGGAGACCCAGTACTTC.